The 30 T cell receptor beta chains below all came from one sample that was sequenced in a study of CXCR3-negative and CXCR3-positive naive CD8 T cells. Whole-study findings and limits: The study found more hydrophobic TRB CDR3s in CXCR3-positive naive cells than in CXCR3-negative naive cells.

5' RACE that incorporated UMI labels was used to prepare the TRB cDNA libraries. TCRdb reprocessed the 5' RACE reads and reports one entry per CDR3 protein, with no DNA. The table for this sample gives about 120,000 distinct CDR3 sequences. Antigen specificity for these receptors is unknown. Sequencing was performed on naive CXCR3+ CD8+ T cells from blood. Specified subset: CD45RO-CCR7+CD27+CD95- naive CD8+ T cells expressing CXCR3 (TNR3+). The receptors originated from a human donor in good health. Some clones in this sample may be carry-over from other donors' samples.

The rearrangement links TRBV29-1 to TRBJ2-3. CDR1 and CDR2 (germline): SQVTM, ANQGSEA. The CDR3 has 12 residues. CDR3: CSARPGTDTQYF.

J is TRBJ2-5 and V is TRBV6-2 or TRBV6-3; TCRdb's D call, TRBD2, is unchecked because there is no DNA. The CDR3 loop spans 15 amino acids. Germline V gene sequence: CDR1 MNHEY, CDR2 SVGEGT. The CDR3 is CASRLSSGGLETQYF.

The V call is TRBV13, the J call TRBJ2-5; TCRdb reports TRBD2, a call that lacks DNA to check it against. The CDR3 totals 11 residues. Germline values: CDR1 PRHDT, CDR2 FYEKMQ (reference sequence). This CDR3 is CASSGGETQYF.

The rearrangement joins TRBV15 to TRBJ2-1; absent DNA, TCRdb's TRBD2 call cannot be checked. The CDR3 runs 13 residues. Germline assignment: CDR1 LNHNV and CDR2 YYDKDF (reference sequence). The CDR3: CASGLAFANEQFF.

The rearrangement uses TRBV7-9 and TRBJ2-5. CDR1 is SEHNR, CDR2 FQNEAQ, per germline (reference sequence). The CDR3 totals 11 residues. The CDR3 spells CASEVGETQYF. The full variable domain, rest sourced from reference TRBV7-9 and TRBJ2-5, is DTGVSQNPRHKITKRGQNVTFRCDPISEHNRLYWYRQTLGQGPEFLTYFQNEAQLEKSRLLSDRFSAERPKGSFSTLEIQRTEQGDSAMYLCASEVGETQYFGPGTRLLVL.

This chain uses TRBV7-9 with TRBJ1-5; TCRdb indicates TRBD1, and absent DNA this call remains unverified. This CDR3 comprises 20 residues. Germline lookup yields CDR1 SEHNR and CDR2 FQNEAQ (reference sequence). The CDR3 sequence: CASSSILGRTNRVGNQPQHF.

This rearrangement joins TRBV29-1 to TRBJ2-7. The CDR3 has 13 amino acids. CDR1 SQVTM and CDR2 ANQGSEA come from the germline V gene. This CDR3 reads CSVNGRDSYEQYF.

The V gene is TRBV6-2 or TRBV6-3, the J gene TRBJ1-2. Germline V gives CDR1 MNHEY, CDR2 SVGEGT. CDR3 length equals 15 residues. The CDR3 sequence: CASSYSIRASYGYTF.

The V and J genes are TRBV6-6 and TRBJ2-3; TCRdb designates TRBD1, a call that cannot be tested without DNA. This CDR3 spans 18 amino acids. Per germline, CDR1 MNHNY and CDR2 SVGAGI (reference sequence). The CDR3 loop reads CASSYPDRGEGRTDTQYF.

CDR3 region: CASSPGGQGAGETQYF. The chain couples TRBV12-3 or TRBV12-4 to TRBJ2-5; checking the TCRdb D call of TRBD1 is not possible without DNA. CDR3 size: 16 residues.

The chain couples TRBV12-3 or TRBV12-4 to TRBJ1-2; lacking DNA, the TRBD1 call made by TCRdb goes unchecked. This CDR3 is 15 amino acids long. CDR3: CASSFSGQIRNGYTF.

The V call is TRBV11-2, the J call TRBJ2-5; TCRdb's D call of TRBD2 is untestable without DNA. This CDR3 comprises 16 residues. In germline, CDR1 is SGHAT, CDR2 FQNNGV. The chain's CDR3 is CASSLDLGLAQETQYF.

The chain joins TRBV7-9 to TRBJ2-7; TCRdb selects TRBD1, and the lack of DNA leaves this call unchecked. The germline V gene encodes CDR1 SEHNR and CDR2 FQNEAQ (reference sequence). The CDR3 totals 15 residues. CDR3 loop: CASSQLDRGPYEQYF.

The rearrangement joins TRBV6-1 to TRBJ1-1; with no DNA, the TCRdb D assignment of TRBD1 cannot be verified. This CDR3 region has 14 residues. The V gene's germline CDR1 is MNHNS and CDR2 SASEGT. CDR3 residues: CASRAGGQETEAFF.

This chain connects TRBV29-1 to TRBJ1-1; lacking DNA, the TRBD1 call made by TCRdb goes unchecked. The CDR3 runs 16 residues. In germline, CDR1 is SQVTM, CDR2 ANQGSEA. CDR3 region: CSVEGLRDRENTEAFF.

The rearrangement uses TRBV3-1 and TRBJ2-7. Germline loops: CDR1 LGHDT, CDR2 YNNKEL (reference sequence). This CDR3 spans 11 amino acids. This chain's CDR3 is CASSHTYEQYF.

J is TRBJ2-7 and V is TRBV19; as DNA is missing, the TRBD1 call by TCRdb cannot be tested. Germline V gene sequence: CDR1 LNHDA, CDR2 SQIVND (reference sequence). The length of the CDR3 is 12 residues. Here the CDR3 reads CATRDSSYEQYF.

The rearrangement links TRBV21-1 to TRBJ2-2; TCRdb selects TRBD2, and the lack of DNA leaves this call unchecked. TRBV21-1 constitutes a pseudogene. The CDR3 is made up of 13 amino acids. The CDR3 loop reads CASSEGPTGELFF.

This chain connects TRBV7-9 to TRBJ2-1; no DNA is available, so the TRBD2 call from TCRdb remains unchecked. Germline loops: CDR1 SEHNR, CDR2 FQNEAQ (reference sequence). The CDR3 loop spans 17 amino acids. CDR3 in amino acids: CASNTGLAGDSYNEQFF.

The CDR3 spells CASSVTSGGAGEQFF. This chain links TRBV6-4 with TRBJ2-1; TCRdb proposes TRBD2, but this gene call is untestable without DNA. Germline V gives CDR1 MRHNA, CDR2 SNTAGT. This CDR3 region has 15 residues.

CDR3 protein: CAWEEGGEETQYF. V usage is TRBV30 and J usage is TRBJ2-5; TCRdb calls TRBD1, which cannot be checked without DNA. The CDR3 runs 13 residues. Germline V gene data show CDR1 as GTSNPN and CDR2 as SVGIG (reference sequence).

The gene calls are TRBV12-3 or TRBV12-4 and TRBJ2-7; TCRdb's D gene call, TRBD2, goes unchecked for lack of DNA. The CDR3 totals 14 residues. Here the CDR3 reads CASSFTSLSYELYF.

This sequence joins TRBV5-6 and TRBJ2-3; the D gene TCRdb calls, TRBD1, cannot be checked with no DNA. Germline assignment: CDR1 SGHDT and CDR2 YYEEEE. The CDR3 is 12 amino acids. The CDR3: CASSPGSDTQYF. The entire variable domain, with the rest obtained from reference TRBV5-6 and TRBJ2-3, is as follows: DAGVTQSPTHLIKTRGQQVTLRCSPKSGHDTVSWYQQALGQGPQFIFQYYEEEERQRGNFPDRFSGHQFPNYSSELNVNALLLGDSALYLCASSPGSDTQYFGPGTRLTVL.

V gene TRBV12-3 or TRBV12-4 combines with J gene TRBJ1-2. The CDR3 consists of 13 residues. The CDR3 loop is CASSLLANYGYTF.

This sequence joins TRBV13 and TRBJ2-7; TCRdb's D gene call, TRBD1, goes unchecked for lack of DNA. CDR3 length equals 14 residues. Germline CDR1 reads PRHDT; CDR2 reads FYEKMQ (reference sequence). CDR3 residues: CASSPGRGPYEQYF.

The chain employs TRBV15 and TRBJ2-1; TCRdb picks TRBD2, but there is no DNA to check that call. CDR1 and CDR2 from the germline V gene are LNHNV and YYDKDF (reference sequence). The CDR3 length is 16 residues. The CDR3 loop is CATSKRTSIANNEQFF.

This rearrangement joins TRBV4-3 to TRBJ2-1; the D gene TCRdb calls, TRBD1, cannot be checked with no DNA. This CDR3 is built from 15 residues. Germline V gene lookup returns CDR1 LGHNA and CDR2 YSLEER. Here the CDR3 reads CASSQGTGTYNEQFF.

The chain uses TRBV5-1 and TRBJ2-5; TCRdb calls TRBD1, which cannot be checked without DNA. Germline CDR1 reads SGHRS; CDR2 reads YFSETQ. The CDR3 spans 14 residues. The CDR3 sequence is CASSFLGPQETQYF.

The V gene is TRBV7-9, the J gene TRBJ2-7; there is no DNA to check the TCRdb D call of TRBD2. Per the germline V gene, CDR1 is SEHNR and CDR2 is FQNEAQ (reference sequence). The CDR3 covers 15 residues. CDR3 in amino acids: CASSPSSGISYEQYF.

The chain couples TRBV29-1 to TRBJ1-1. Germline CDR1 is SQVTM and CDR2 is ANQGSEA. The CDR3 is 11 amino acids. The CDR3 loop reads CSANTYTEAFF.